These 3 T cell receptor beta chains came from one sample sequenced in a study of tissue T cells after allogeneic stem cell transplantation. The table came from immunoSEQ multiplex PCR; TCRdb's copy has only in-frame clones and leaves some out. The table lists 45,000 to 50,000 clones, roughly 73% of them singletons, with roughly 0.7% in the top ten. Material: sorted cells pooled from one or two spleens. Receptors were obtained from a pool of C57BL/6 mice in good health.

Comment on this clone: Germline and genes here are mouse. The sequence runs out 1 residue before the end of the CDR3; the remainder is reconstructed from the germline J gene. The chain couples TRBV1 to TRBJ1-2; D may be TRBD1 (6 bases). This CDR3 is 13 amino acids long. The V end lost 5 bases, the J end lost 2 bases, and 9 bases lay between the germline ends. Germline V lookup: CDR1 NSQYPW, CDR2 LRSPGD (reference sequence). The CDR3 loop is CTCSHRVNSDYTF. CDR3 bases read: TGCACCTGCAGTCACAGGGTTAACTCCGACTACACC.

Comments on this clone: Gene names denote mouse genes. The read terminates 1 residue ahead of where the CDR3 ends, so the germline J gene completes it. The chain uses TRBV13-2 and TRBJ1-1, with D perhaps matching TRBD1 (5 bases). V dropped 2 bases and J dropped 6 bases, with 11 bases sitting between them. CDR1 NNHNN and CDR2 SYGAGS come from the germline V gene (reference sequence). The CDR3 sequence is 13 residues long. The CDR3 loop is CASGEVRDPEVFF. CDR3 DNA (partial): TGTGCCAGCGGTGAAGTCAGGGACCCAGAAGTCTTC.

In regard to this clone: Gene names and germline refer to mouse. The DNA ends 1 residue before the CDR3 does, and the rest of the CDR3 is filled in from the germline J gene. Distinct nucleotide sequences in the sample also encode this CDR3. This chain joins TRBV12-1 and TRBJ1-2; TRBD1 is a possible D gene (6 bases). CDR1 is SGHSN, CDR2 HYEKVE, per germline. Trimming pared 4 bases from V and 1 base from J, leaving 9 bases between. This CDR3 region has 13 residues. CDR3: CASSPGQNSDYTF. The covered CDR3 bases are TGTGCCAGCTCCCCGGGACAAAACTCCGACTACACC.